Listed below are T cell receptor beta chains from one sample, sequenced in a study of T-cell memory formation after mild COVID-19. TCRdb independently ran MiXCR on the 5' RACE reads; one entry per CDR3 protein. This table has roughly 160,000 distinct CDR3 sequences, around 10% appearing once. Sequencing input: PBMCs or a T cell subset sorted from them (not recorded which). Every receptor here comes from a man aged 18 to 29 who had mild COVID-19 (a few samples of this study predate the infection). Cell type and time point are not known. Both conserved end residues are part of each CDR3. A D gene is named only where the DNA matches it firmly. A row's size may be missing; if present it is once, few, many or a size class.

D gene	V gene	J gene	clone size	CDR3 protein	CDR3 DNA
TRBD1	TRBV5-1	TRBJ1-6	few	CASSQTGDTYNSPLHF	TGCGCCAGCAGCCAGACAGGGGACACCTATAATTCACCCCTCCACTTT
.	TRBV5-8	TRBJ1-3	few	CASSLTLTGMAGNTIYF	TGTGCCAGCAGCCTCACTCTTACAGGGATGGCTGGAAACACCATATATTTT
.	TRBV20-1	TRBJ2-2	many	CSATTGANTGELFF	TGCAGTGCTACGACAGGAGCGAACACCGGGGAGCTGTTTTTT
.	TRBV4-1	TRBJ1-2	few	CASSQGEQNYGYTF	TGCGCCAGCAGCCAAGGAGAACAGAACTATGGCTACACCTTC
.	TRBV5-1	TRBJ1-4	many	CASSESFNEKLFF	TGCGCCAGCAGCGAGAGTTTTAATGAAAAACTGTTTTTT
.	TRBV24-1	TRBJ2-3	.	CATSDGTTDTQYF	TGTGCCACCAGTGATGGAACGACAGATACGCAGTATTTT
.	TRBV7-2	TRBJ1-1	many	CASSFGTATEAFF	TGTGCCAGCAGCTTCGGTACCGCCACTGAAGCTTTCTTT
.	TRBV6-5	TRBJ2-5	many	CASSYSYTGAETQYF	TGTGCCAGCAGTTACTCGTACACCGGTGCAGAGACCCAGTACTTC
TRBD1	TRBV4-1	TRBJ1-1	many	CASSQSGTANTEAFF	TGCGCCAGCAGCCAATCCGGGACAGCGAACACTGAAGCTTTCTTT
TRBD1	TRBV6-5	TRBJ1-1	few	CASSWTGANTEAFF	TGTGCCAGCAGTTGGACAGGAGCTAACACTGAAGCTTTCTTT
.	TRBV11-3	TRBJ2-2	few	CASSLGGRDTGELFF	TGTGCCAGCAGCTTAGGGGGACGCGACACCGGGGAGCTGTTTTTT
TRBD1	TRBV25-1	TRBJ2-3	.	CASSRQGAPDTKYF	TGTGCCAGCAGCCGGCAGGGGGCCCCAGATACGAAGTATTTT
.	TRBV12-3/TRBV12-4	TRBJ2-7	.	CASSSSASGQYF	.
.	TRBV6-1	TRBJ1-2	few	CASSAQVGKGYTF	TGTGCCAGCAGTGCCCAGGTTGGGAAAGGCTACACCTTC
.	TRBV4-3	TRBJ1-1	few	CASSQEREITEAFF	TGCGCCAGCAGCCAAGAGCGGGAAATCACTGAAGCTTTCTTT
.	TRBV20-1	TRBJ2-1	many	CSAAWLLNNEQFF	TGCAGTGCTGCGTGGCTCCTCAACAATGAGCAGTTCTTC
.	TRBV11-1	TRBJ2-3	.	CASSVRVPQGTDTQYF	TGTGCCAGCAGCGTCCGGGTCCCTCAGGGCACAGATACGCAGTATTTT
.	TRBV5-5	TRBJ2-7	.	CASSLVSGEQYF	TGTGCCAGCAGCTTGGTGAGTGGCGAGCAGTACTTC
.	TRBV7-9	TRBJ1-4	few	CASSFRQANEKLFF	TGTGCCAGCAGCTTCCGACAGGCTAATGAAAAACTGTTTTTT
.	TRBV7-2	TRBJ2-7	.	CASSLGAASYEQYF	TGTGCCAGCAGCTTAGGGGCAGCCTCCTACGAGCAGTACTTC
.	TRBV20-1	TRBJ2-5	.	CSARVGAGETQYF	TGCAGTGCTAGAGTGGGGGCTGGGGAGACCCAGTACTTC
TRBD1	TRBV3-1	TRBJ2-7	many	CASSQVTGDYEQYF	TGTGCCAGCAGCCAAGTCACAGGGGACTACGAGCAGTACTTC
.	TRBV12-3/TRBV12-4	TRBJ1-1	many	CASREGLNTEAFF	TGTGCCAGCAGGGAGGGGTTGAACACTGAAGCTTTCTTT
.	TRBV5-1	TRBJ2-2	.	CASSLALGDSGELFF	TGCGCCAGCAGCTTAGCTCTGGGTGATTCCGGGGAGCTGTTTTTT
.	TRBV7-2	TRBJ1-6	many	CASSPPMQYNSPLHF	TGTGCCAGCAGCCCCCCCATGCAGTATAATTCACCCCTCCACTTT
TRBD1	TRBV7-7	TRBJ1-1	.	CASSTSTGTEAFF	TGTGCCAGCAGCACCTCGACAGGGACCGAAGCTTTCTTT
.	TRBV6-2/TRBV6-3	TRBJ1-5	many	CASRNTASNQPQHF	TGTGCCAGCAGGAACACGGCAAGCAATCAGCCCCAGCATTTT
.	TRBV9	TRBJ1-1	.	CASSVDPDPGTEAFF	TGTGCCAGCAGCGTAGATCCTGACCCAGGCACTGAAGCTTTCTTT
.	TRBV7-2	TRBJ1-5	.	CASSLAQGVDQPQHF	TGTGCCAGCAGCTTAGCCCAGGGAGTGGATCAGCCCCAGCATTTT
.	TRBV4-1	TRBJ2-3	many	CASSQEGGPNTDTQYF	TGCGCCAGCAGCCAAGAGGGGGGGCCGAACACAGATACGCAGTATTTT
TRBD2	TRBV4-1	TRBJ2-3	few	CASSQKTSGGGGDTQYF	TGCGCCAGCAGCCAAAAGACTAGCGGGGGGGGCGGAGATACGCAGTATTTT
TRBD1	TRBV24-1	TRBJ2-1	few	CATSDPGQADNEQFF	TGTGCCACCAGTGACCCGGGACAGGCCGACAATGAGCAGTTCTTC
.	TRBV24-1	TRBJ2-3	.	CATAGTTDTQYF	TGTGCCACCGCCGGGACCACAGATACGCAGTATTTT
.	TRBV7-3	TRBJ2-3	few	CASSLRGAPGTDTQYF	TGTGCCAGCAGCTTACGGGGAGCACCCGGCACAGATACGCAGTATTTT
TRBD2	TRBV5-1	TRBJ2-5	.	CASSQGLAGQETQYF	TGCGCCAGCAGCCAGGGACTAGCGGGACAAGAGACCCAGTACTTC
.	TRBV12-3/TRBV12-4	TRBJ2-2	.	CASSLGRSTGELFF	TGTGCCAGCAGTTTAGGCAGGTCCACCGGGGAGCTGTTTTTT
.	TRBV5-1	TRBJ2-3	many	CASSPLGSDTQYF	TGCGCCAGCAGCCCTCTAGGGTCGGATACGCAGTATTTT
.	TRBV5-1	TRBJ2-1	.	CASSARTLGNEQFF	TGCGCCAGCAGCGCTCGGACTCTGGGCAATGAGCAGTTCTTC
.	TRBV12-3/TRBV12-4	TRBJ2-7	.	CASSLVRGLVSEQYF	TGTGCCAGCAGTTTAGTTCGGGGTTTGGTTTCCGAGCAGTACTTC
.	TRBV28	TRBJ1-5	.	CASSLRDRLGPQHF	TGTGCCAGCAGTTTGAGGGACCGCCTTGGGCCCCAGCATTTT
TRBD1	TRBV5-1	TRBJ2-5	few	CASSLVGVGQETQYF	TGCGCCAGCAGCTTGGTCGGCGTGGGACAGGAGACCCAGTACTTC
.	TRBV29-1	TRBJ2-7	.	CSVAWGKEQYF	TGCAGCGTTGCATGGGGGAAGGAGCAGTACTTC
TRBD2	TRBV5-4	TRBJ2-4	few	CASSKGLAENIQYF	TGTGCCAGCAGCAAAGGACTAGCCGAAAACATTCAGTACTTC
.	TRBV3-1	TRBJ2-7	.	CASSQGPTETYEQYF	TGTGCCAGCAGCCAAGGACCGACGGAGACCTACGAGCAGTACTTC
TRBD1	TRBV7-9	TRBJ2-7	many	CAFQDRDGDYEQYF	TGTGCCTTCCAGGACAGGGATGGAGACTACGAGCAGTACTTC
.	TRBV24-1	TRBJ1-5	.	CATSDSGRLDQPQHF	TGTGCCACCAGTGATTCGGGACGTCTTGATCAGCCCCAGCATTTT
.	TRBV5-1	TRBJ2-5	.	CASHQSGTQETQYF	TGCGCCAGCCATCAGAGCGGTACCCAAGAGACCCAGTACTTC
TRBD2	TRBV29-1	TRBJ2-3	few	CSAGGGGSDTQYF	TGCAGCGCAGGCGGGGGGGGATCAGATACGCAGTATTTT
.	TRBV12-3/TRBV12-4	TRBJ2-5	.	CASSWGQETQYF	TGTGCCAGCTCCTGGGGGCAAGAGACCCAGTACTTC
.	TRBV5-1	TRBJ2-3	few	CASSPPITDTQYF	TGCGCCAGCAGCCCACCTATCACAGATACGCAGTATTTT
.	TRBV2	TRBJ1-1	few	CASSEEGGSQAFF	TGTGCCAGCAGTGAAGAAGGGGGATCTCAGGCTTTCTTT
.	TRBV20-1	TRBJ2-2	few	CSARRARNTGELFF	TGCAGTGCTAGAAGGGCACGGAACACCGGGGAGCTGTTTTTT
.	TRBV9	TRBJ2-2	.	CASSVRGTGELFF	TGTGCCAGCAGCGTACGGGGTACCGGGGAGCTGTTTTTT
.	TRBV5-1	TRBJ2-2	many	CASIKGEVRTNTGELFF	TGCGCCAGCATAAAAGGGGAAGTCCGAACGAACACCGGGGAGCTGTTTTTT
.	TRBV7-2	TRBJ1-2	.	CASSPFQEGGYTF	TGTGCCAGCAGCCCCTTTCAGGAAGGGGGCTACACCTTC
.	TRBV5-8	TRBJ2-7	few	CASSLGRSQVEGEQYF	TGTGCCAGCAGCTTGGGACGATCCCAAGTTGAGGGCGAGCAGTACTTC
TRBD1	TRBV5-1	TRBJ2-3	few	CASSFGTARTDTQYF	TGCGCCAGCAGCTTCGGGACAGCCAGGACAGATACGCAGTATTTT